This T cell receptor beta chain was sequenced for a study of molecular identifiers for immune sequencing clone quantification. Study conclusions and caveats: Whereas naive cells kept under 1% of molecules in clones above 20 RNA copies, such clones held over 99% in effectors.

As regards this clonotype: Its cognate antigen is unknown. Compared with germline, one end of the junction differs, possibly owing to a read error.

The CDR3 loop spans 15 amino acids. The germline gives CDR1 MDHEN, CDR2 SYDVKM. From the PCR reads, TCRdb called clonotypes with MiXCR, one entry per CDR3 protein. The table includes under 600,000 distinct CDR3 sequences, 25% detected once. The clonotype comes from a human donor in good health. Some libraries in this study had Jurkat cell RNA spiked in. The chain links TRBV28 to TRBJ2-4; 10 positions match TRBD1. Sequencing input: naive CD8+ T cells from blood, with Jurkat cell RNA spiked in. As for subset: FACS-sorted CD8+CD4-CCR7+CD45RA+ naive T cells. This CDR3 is CASSLDGGQGVIQYF. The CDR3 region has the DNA TGTGCCAGCAGTCTCGATGGCGGACAGGGGGTCATTCAGTACTTT.